This TCR beta chain was sequenced during a study of blood T cell repertoires in COVID-19. Study context: Researchers got acute and convalescent COVID-19 samples from the United States, Italy and Spain. T cells, B-cell-depleted T cells, or PBMCs supplied cDNA or gDNA.

Clones were read by immunoSEQ multiplex PCR, and TCRdb kept only the in-frame ones, dropping some. The sample lists a few hundred thousand clones; 90% were seen once. While infection was still active, Seattle patients were enrolled and then followed longitudinally. This CDR3 contains 13 residues. Germline CDR1 SGHVS, CDR2 FQNEAQ. V lost 10 bases and J lost 0, with 12 bases in between. The chain combines TRBV7-8 with TRBJ1-1; D may be TRBD1 (6 bases). Specimen: peripheral blood. The sequence came from a woman aged 55-70 years with COVID-19, enrolled during active disease. The CDR3, as DNA: TGTGCCACGAAAGACAGGTTGAACACTGAAGCTTTCTTT. Translating it yields CATKDRLNTEAFF.